This T cell receptor beta chain is from a study of blood T cell repertoires in COVID-19. Those enrolled in Seattle joined during active infection and were followed longitudinally afterward. The table came from immunoSEQ multiplex PCR; TCRdb's copy has only in-frame clones and leaves some out. In the table there are 40,000 to 60,000 clones, 87% of which are singletons. The CDR3 sequence is 15 residues long. V shed 0 bases and J shed 7 bases, with 12 bases lying between them. Germline assignment: CDR1 LGHDT and CDR2 YNNKEL (reference sequence). Sequencing was performed on peripheral blood. The V and J genes are TRBV3-1 (or the pseudogene TRBV3-2) and TRBJ1-4; D remains unclear. The receptor comes from a woman older than 75 with COVID-19, enrolled during active disease. This CDR3 is CASSQDATRSEKLFF. The CDR3 nucleotides read TGTGCCAGCAGCCAAGATGCGACAAGAAGTGAAAAACTGTTTTTT.